This T cell receptor beta chain was documented in a study of post-analysis software for immune sequencing data. In germline, CDR1 is LNHNV, CDR2 YYDKDF (reference sequence). The CDR3 has 17 amino acids. The ends lost 2 bases at V and 3 bases at J; junction bases unmatched: 10. Incorporated into the TCR beta cDNA libraries were unique molecular identifiers, which served to reduce PCR and sequencing biases. TCRdb re-derived calls from the PCR reads in MiXCR, one entry per CDR3 protein. This table holds about 430,000 distinct CDR3 sequences, approximately 39% found once. This clonotype appeared a single time. The antigen remains unidentified. Findings of the study overall: The five TRBV segments detected at higher frequency in patients than in controls included TRBV5-6, TRBV5-1 and TRBV20-1.

The sequencing input was blood. The chain is built from TRBV15 and TRBJ2-3, with 8 bases aligning to TRBD1. The receptor comes from a girl aged 2-10 years with multiple sclerosis. CDR3 region: CATSRSGQGRGTDTQYF. CDR3 nucleotide sequence: TGTGCCACCAGCAGATCAGGACAGGGCCGGGGGACAGATACGCAGTATTTT. Full variable domain (rest looked up from reference TRBV15 and TRBJ2-3): DAMVIQNPRYQVTQFGKPVTLSCSQTLNHNVMYWYQQKSSQAPKLLFHYYDKDFNNEADTPDNFQSRRPNTSFCFLDIRSPGLGDTAMYLCATSRSGQGRGTDTQYFGPGTRLTVL.